The following is a TCR beta chain sequence with its context. This sample was included in a study of control samples from healthy donors and cancer patients. This table comes from immunoSEQ multiplex PCR, and its TCRdb copy is limited to in-frame clones, with some not included. The sample holds 40,000 or so clones, around 93% seen once. This CDR3 region has 19 residues. V dropped 5 bases and J dropped 0 bases, with 23 bases sitting between them. From germline, CDR1 is SGHNT and CDR2 YENEEA. Input material: PBMCs. This receptor was obtained from a middle-aged woman with head and neck cancer. The chain combines TRBV11-3 with TRBJ1-5; maybe TRBD1 (6 bases). Written as DNA, the CDR3 is TGTGCCAGCAGCCATAGGGGCCCAGGGGCTTCGTTTAGCAATCAGCCCCAGCATTTT. This gives the protein CASSHRGPGASFSNQPQHF.